One sample yielded the 10 T cell receptor beta chains listed below, sequenced in a study of identical twins. In TCRdb, the 5' RACE reads were re-called with MiXCR into one record per CDR3 protein. The sample gives some 790,000 distinct CDR3 sequences, roughly 18% of which show up once; about 12% is in the top ten. This sample was also put to use in a study of T cells expressing NK-cell markers.

The sample consisted of PBMCs. These receptors originate from a woman aged 18-29 years in good health.

This clonotype has only a few counts. The chain links TRBV20-1 to TRBJ2-3; tentatively, D is TRBD2 (6 bases). V lost 4 bases and J lost 4, with 18 bases in between. The CDR3 is 15 amino acids. Germline V CDR1 and CDR2: DFQATT, SNEGSKA (reference sequence). CDR3: CSAKGTPDSPDTQYF. The CDR3 coding sequence is TGCAGTGCTAAAGGGACTCCAGATTCCCCAGATACGCAGTATTTT.

The CDR3 region is CASLPFMEGQLFF. The CDR3 DNA reads as TGTGCCAGCCTCCCTTTCATGGAGGGGCAACTGTTTTTT. V is TRBV6-6 and J is TRBJ1-4; a possible D gene is TRBD1 (5 bases). CDR3 size: 13 residues. Germline V gene sequence: CDR1 MNHNY, CDR2 SVGAGI (reference sequence). Trimming took 8 bases from V and 12 from J, leaving 19 bases between them.

This clonotype was detected many times. The chain uses TRBV6-6 and TRBJ1-1; D is unclear. CDR1 is MNHNY and CDR2 is SVGAGI in the germline V gene (reference sequence). Trimming pared 6 bases from V and 14 bases from J, leaving 7 bases between. The CDR3 contains 8 residues. Written as DNA, the CDR3 is TGTGCCAGCAGCCCCCCATTCTTT. It is translated as CASSPPFF.

The V gene is TRBV5-1, the J gene TRBJ2-7, with D unresolved. The V end lost 3 bases, the J end lost 0 bases, and 10 bases lay between the germline ends. Germline V gene sequence: CDR1 SGHRS, CDR2 YFSETQ. CDR3 size: 14 residues. CDR3 residues: CASSSGSSSYEQYF. CDR3 DNA: TGCGCCAGCAGCTCGGGCTCCAGCTCCTACGAGCAGTACTTC.

CDR3 sequence (DNA): TGCAGCGCCCGAATACAGGGGGCCTACGAGCAGTACTTC. This translates into CSARIQGAYEQYF. The chain couples TRBV29-1 to TRBJ2-7, with TRBD1 identical over 8 bases. Per the germline V gene, CDR1 is SQVTM and CDR2 is ANQGSEA. This CDR3 spans 13 amino acids. Unmatched junction bases numbered 7, after V lost 7 bases and J lost 2 bases.

Here the CDR3 reads CASSFVAGGQETQYF. The DNA for the CDR3 is TGTGCCAGCAGTTTTGTAGCGGGGGGTCAAGAGACCCAGTACTTC. This chain connects TRBV28 to TRBJ2-5; 10 positions match TRBD2. Trimming at V came to 3 bases and at J to 2 bases, leaving 3 bases not matched to a gene. The germline CDR1 and CDR2 sequences are MDHEN and SYDVKM. The CDR3 spans 15 residues.

The V gene is TRBV20-1, the J gene TRBJ2-5, with D possibly TRBD2 on 5 matching bases. The CDR3 loop spans 13 amino acids. Germline CDR1 and CDR2: DFQATT and SNEGSKA (reference sequence). V was shortened by 4 bases and J by 4 bases, with 13 bases between the two germline ends. The CDR3 spells CSATRDPGETQYF. The CDR3 nucleotides read TGCAGTGCTACCCGGGATCCCGGAGAGACCCAGTACTTC.

This clonotype has just a few counts. V and J are TRBV29-1 and TRBJ2-4, with TRBD2 identical over 11 bases. CDR3 length equals 13 residues. The V and J ends lost 4 bases and 8 bases, in that order; junction bases with no gene match: 4. Germline lookup yields CDR1 SQVTM and CDR2 ANQGSEA. The CDR3 nucleotides read TGCAGCGTTGGGATTAGCGGGAGGGACATTCAGTACTTC. Amino acids: CSVGISGRDIQYF.

The chain joins TRBV20-1 to TRBJ2-1, with a weak D call TRBD2 (5 bases). Germline values: CDR1 DFQATT, CDR2 SNEGSKA (reference sequence). Between the trimmed V and J ends, which lost 6 bases and 7 bases, there was a span of 22 bases. The length of the CDR3 is 15 residues. This chain's CDR3 is CSAYPDYSARNEQFF. CDR3 DNA sequence: TGCAGTGCCTACCCTGACTACAGCGCACGGAATGAGCAGTTCTTC.

DNA for the CDR3: TGTGCCAGCACCCCGGGACAGGGTGGCTATGGCTACACCTTC. It translates to CASTPGQGGYGYTF. The chain carries TRBV12-3 or TRBV12-4 and TRBJ1-2; 9 nucleotides align to TRBD1. This CDR3 is 14 amino acids long. J lost 4 bases, V lost 7 bases, and 7 bases had no gene match.